A single sample is the source of the 29 T cell receptor beta chains below, sequenced in a study of blood T cell repertoires in COVID-19. Sequenced by immunoSEQ multiplex PCR; TCRdb stores in-frame clones only, minus some. This repertoire shows 100,000 to 150,000 clones, approximately 87% found once; its top ten account for approximately 8%. The sample was peripheral blood. The receptors here all came from a man aged 45-65 years with acute or convalescent COVID-19.

This chain links TRBV5-1 with TRBJ2-1; 11 nucleotides align to TRBD2. The CDR3 extends over 14 amino acids. Germline V lookup: CDR1 SGHRS, CDR2 YFSETQ. V shed 0 bases and J 8 bases; nucleotides not matched to a gene: 1. The CDR3, as DNA: TGCGCCAGCAGCTTGGAACTAGCGGGAGATGAGCAGTTCTTC. This gives the protein CASSLELAGDEQFF. The full variable domain, with the rest looked up from reference TRBV5-1 and TRBJ2-1, is KAGVTQTPRYLIKTRGQQVTLSCSPISGHRSVSWYQQTPGQGLQFLFEYFSETQRNKGNFPGRFSGRQFSNSRSEMNVSTLELGDSALYLCASSLELAGDEQFFGPGTRLTVL.

The V and J genes are TRBV7-8 and TRBJ2-7; 11 positions agree with TRBD1. The CDR3 loop spans 19 amino acids. After removal of 3 bases from V and 5 bases from J, the junction contained 18 bases not matched to a gene. Looked up from germline, CDR1 is SGHVS and CDR2 is FQNEAQ. The CDR3 DNA sequence: TGTGCCAGCAGCTTTTACCAACTATCCGGGACAGGGGGTAGCCACGAGCAGTACTTC. Translating gives CASSFYQLSGTGGSHEQYF. The full variable domain, rest sourced from reference TRBV7-8 and TRBJ2-7, is GAGVSQSPRYKVAKRGQDVALRCDPISGHVSLFWYQQALGQGPEFLTYFQNEAQLDKSGLPSDRFFAERPEGSVSTLKIQRTQQEDSAVYLCASSFYQLSGTGGSHEQYFGPGTRLTVT.

The J gene is TRBJ2-7, the V gene TRBV10-2; the match to TRBD1 covers 9 bases. Germline CDR1 is WSHSY and CDR2 is SAAADI. The CDR3 contains 14 residues. The V gene end was trimmed by 8 bases and the J gene end by 4 bases; junction bases not matched to a gene: 9. CDR3 loop: CASSRDREGYEQYF. CDR3 bases: TGCGCCAGCTCCCGGGACAGGGAAGGGTACGAGCAGTACTTC.

The chain uses TRBV12-5 and TRBJ2-7; 13 positions agree with TRBD2. The germline V gene encodes CDR1 LGHNT and CDR2 FRNRAP. J lost 3 bases, V lost 6 bases, and 5 bases had no gene match. The CDR3 runs 15 residues. CDR3 in amino acids: CASGLGLAGDYEQYF. The CDR3 DNA reads as TGTGCTAGTGGCCTCGGACTAGCGGGGGACTACGAGCAGTACTTC.

This sequence joins TRBV11-3 and TRBJ2-3, with 8 bases fitting TRBD2. The V gene end was trimmed by 2 bases and the J gene end by 5 bases; junction bases not matched to a gene: 18. This CDR3 is built from 19 residues. Germline V gives CDR1 SGHNT, CDR2 YENEEA. The CDR3 sequence is CASSLRPRGPGSGGDTQYF. The CDR3 region has the DNA TGTGCCAGCAGCTTACGGCCGCGCGGGCCGGGGAGCGGGGGAGATACGCAGTATTTT.

The chain links TRBV9 to TRBJ1-4; D uncertain. Trimming left V 0 bases short and J 8 bases short, with 14 bases between. There are 15 residues in the CDR3. Germline lookup yields CDR1 SGDLS and CDR2 YYNGEE. The CDR3 DNA is TGTGCCAGCAGCGTAGGAGGGCAGTCGGGAGAAAAACTGTTTTTT. Protein: CASSVGGQSGEKLFF.

The V call is TRBV11-3, the J call TRBJ2-6, with D possibly matching TRBD1 (7 bases). This CDR3 spans 19 amino acids. Germline assignment: CDR1 SGHNT and CDR2 YENEEA. The V end lost 7 bases, the J end lost 3 bases, and 25 bases lay between the germline ends. CDR3 in amino acids: CASTMWVGQGEVGANVLTF. In nucleotides, the CDR3 is TGTGCCAGCACCATGTGGGTTGGGCAGGGGGAGGTTGGGGCCAACGTCCTGACTTTC.

The gene calls are TRBV27 and TRBJ1-1; TRBD1 is a possible D gene (6 bases). V gave up 7 bases and J gave up 8 bases, with 14 bases separating them. The CDR3 is 12 residues long. Germline CDR1 MNHEY, CDR2 SMNVEV (reference sequence). This chain's CDR3 is CASTGAAREAFF. CDR3 in DNA: TGTGCCAGCACAGGGGCAGCACGAGAAGCTTTCTTT.

The chain recombines TRBV10-3 with TRBJ1-5; 7 bases agree with TRBD1. J lost 1 base, V lost 4 bases, and 7 bases had no gene match. The CDR3 has 16 residues. Germline values: CDR1 ENHRY, CDR2 SYGVKD. The CDR3 reads CAISGGQEKSNQPQHF. The CDR3 DNA is TGTGCCATCAGTGGCGGACAGGAGAAAAGCAATCAGCCCCAGCATTTT.

The V and J genes are TRBV11-3 and TRBJ2-1; 9 nucleotides align to TRBD1. The CDR3 sequence is 16 residues long. Trimming took 4 bases from V and 8 from J; bases not matched to a gene: 12. Per the germline V gene, CDR1 is SGHNT and CDR2 is YENEEA. CDR3 protein: CASSSREQGATYEQFF. The CDR3 nucleotides read TGTGCCAGCAGCTCTCGAGAACAGGGGGCGACGTATGAGCAGTTCTTC.

This clone has a handful of counts. The J gene is TRBJ1-5, the V gene TRBV2, with D possibly being TRBD1 (5 bases). The CDR3 runs to 15 residues. CDR1 and CDR2 (germline): SNHLY, FYNNEI. Trimming left V 4 bases short and J 2 bases short, with 12 bases between. The CDR3: CASSGSARGNQPQHF. In DNA, the CDR3 is TGTGCCAGCAGTGGTTCGGCCAGGGGCAATCAGCCCCAGCATTTT.

Concerning this clone itself: This CDR3 fails to terminate in the conserved phenylalanine or tryptophan, so it likely reflects a read error. The chain links TRBV6-5 to TRBJ1-1; tentative D call: TRBD1 (5 bases). Between the trimmed V and J ends, which lost 8 bases and 2 bases, there was a span of 12 bases. From germline, CDR1 is MNHEY and CDR2 SVGAGI. The CDR3 has 13 residues. The CDR3 DNA follows: TGTGCCAGCGGGGGGACGGAAAACACTGAAGCTTTCTCT. Translation: CASGGTENTEAFS.

The V gene is TRBV9, the J gene TRBJ1-1; D not certain. Trimming shortened V by 0 bases and J by 0 bases, and 12 bases separated the two germline ends. The length of the CDR3 is 16 residues. Germline CDR1 and CDR2: SGDLS and YYNGEE. The CDR3 DNA reads as TGTGCCAGCAGCGTAGCTCCTAGGATATTGAACACTGAAGCTTTCTTT. Protein product: CASSVAPRILNTEAFF.

Here the CDR3 DNA reads TGTGCCACGGAACGACAGGGTAACACCGGGGAGCTGTTTTTT. Residues: CATERQGNTGELFF. The V gene is TRBV24-1, the J gene TRBJ2-2, with 7 bases lining up with TRBD1. After removal of 10 bases from V and 2 bases from J, the junction contained 6 bases not matched to a gene. Germline V gene lookup returns CDR1 KGHDR and CDR2 SFDVKD. This CDR3 is 14 amino acids long.

The chain carries TRBV27 and TRBJ2-7, with D possibly TRBD2 on 6 matching bases. The V gene lost 5 bases and the J gene lost 4 bases, with 15 bases spanning the gap. Germline V gives CDR1 MNHEY, CDR2 SMNVEV (reference sequence). The CDR3 consists of 14 residues. CDR3 region: CASSLSGRRYEQYF. CDR3 DNA sequence: TGTGCCAGCAGTCTCTCCGGGAGACGTTACGAGCAGTACTTC.

V is TRBV15 and J is TRBJ2-7; 10 bases align to TRBD1. This CDR3 region has 15 residues. V dropped 3 bases and J dropped 3; count of bases not matched to a gene: 5. Looked up from germline, CDR1 is LNHNV and CDR2 is YYDKDF (reference sequence). DNA for the CDR3: TGTGCCACCAGCAGGGGACAGGGGTGGGACTACGAGCAGTACTTC. Translation: CATSRGQGWDYEQYF.

The rearrangement links TRBV24-1 to TRBJ2-2; D is unclear. V lost 1 base and J 3 bases, leaving 5 bases between the germline ends. The V gene's germline CDR1 is KGHDR and CDR2 SFDVKD. The CDR3 has 14 amino acids. The CDR3 DNA sequence: TGTGCCACCAGTGATTTCCGGGACACCGGGGAGCTGTTTTTT. Its protein is CATSDFRDTGELFF.

The rearrangement links TRBV7-9 to TRBJ2-7; 10 bases map to TRBD1. Germline CDR1 is SEHNR and CDR2 is FQNEAQ (reference sequence). This CDR3 contains 16 residues. J was trimmed by 4 bases and V by 1 base; bases with no gene match: 7. The CDR3 sequence is CASSLVGQGSRYEQYF. For the CDR3, the DNA is TGTGCCAGCAGCTTAGTGGGACAGGGGAGTAGGTACGAGCAGTACTTC.

The chain joins TRBV10-3 to TRBJ2-7; the match to TRBD2 covers 11 bases. The junction had 14 bases not matched to a gene; V was cut back by 10 bases and J by 6 bases. The CDR3 is 15 amino acids. CDR1 and CDR2 from the germline V gene are ENHRY and SYGVKD. The CDR3, as DNA: TGTGCCACCGCAGGGGTAGCGGGAGGGATGTCCGAGCAGTACTTC. This gives the protein CATAGVAGGMSEQYF.

The chain joins TRBV27 to TRBJ2-1; TRBD2 agrees at 8 bases. The junction had 5 bases not matched to a gene; V was cut back by 3 bases and J by 1 base. CDR1 MNHEY and CDR2 SMNVEV come from the germline V gene (reference sequence). The CDR3 contains 16 residues. CDR3 sequence: CASSFTSGRSYNEQFF. The DNA of the CDR3 is TGTGCCAGCAGTTTTACTAGCGGTCGTTCCTACAATGAGCAGTTCTTC.

The V call is TRBV7-2, the J call TRBJ2-1; no definite D call. Per germline, CDR1 SGHTA and CDR2 FQGNSA. The CDR3 extends over 14 amino acids. Trimming removed 1 base at V and 4 bases at J, with 8 bases between. The CDR3 DNA follows: TGTGCCAGCAGCTTAGTGGCGGTTTACAATGAGCAGTTCTTC. This encodes CASSLVAVYNEQFF.

This clone was counted only a few times. The V call is TRBV6-5, the J call TRBJ1-4; 9 bases are shared with TRBD1. With V trimmed by 6 bases and J by 7 bases, 6 bases remained unmatched. Germline V CDR1 and CDR2: MNHEY, SVGAGI. The CDR3 extends over 14 amino acids. CDR3 protein: CASRNRGPGEKLFF. In nucleotides, the CDR3 is TGTGCCAGCAGAAACAGGGGGCCGGGTGAAAAACTGTTTTTT.

The chain carries TRBV10-2 and TRBJ2-3; TRBD2 matches at 9 bases. Germline-derived CDR1 and CDR2 are WSHSY and SAAADI. The CDR3 is made up of 14 amino acids. The V gene end was trimmed by 5 bases and the J gene end by 1 base; junction bases not matched to a gene: 1. The CDR3 sequence: CASSRTSGTDTQYF. In DNA, the CDR3 is TGCGCCAGCAGTAGGACTAGCGGCACAGATACGCAGTATTTT.

This chain links TRBV7-2 with TRBJ1-1, with 8 nucleotides matching TRBD1. The CDR3 is 14 amino acids. V shed 4 bases and J 8 bases; nucleotides not matched to a gene: 9. In germline, CDR1 is SGHTA, CDR2 FQGNSA. CDR3 nucleotides: TGTGCCAGCAGCTCCACCGGGACAGGCCTCGAAGCTTTCTTT. Translated, it gives CASSSTGTGLEAFF.

This chain joins TRBV11-2 and TRBJ2-1; a weak D match, TRBD1 (6 bases). Trimming shortened V by 1 base and J by 7 bases, and 17 bases separated the two germline ends. Germline values: CDR1 SGHAT, CDR2 FQNNGV. The CDR3 loop spans 16 amino acids. The DNA of the CDR3 is TGTGCCAGCAGCTTAGGCTGGGGGCAGTGGCCTAATGAGCAGTTCTTC. Protein: CASSLGWGQWPNEQFF.

This chain joins TRBV6-2 or TRBV6-3 and TRBJ1-5, with a possible D match to TRBD1 (5 bases). Germline V lookup: CDR1 MNHEY, CDR2 SVGEGT. There are 14 residues in the CDR3. V lost 0 bases, J lost 9 bases, and 12 bases lay in between. In nucleotides, the CDR3 is TGTGCCAGCAGTTACTCAGGGGCAGGTTTGCCCCAGCATTTT. Translation gives CASSYSGAGLPQHF.

The rearrangement joins TRBV7-8 to TRBJ2-7; D may be TRBD1 (5 bases). Germline V gives CDR1 SGHVS, CDR2 FQNEAQ. There are 15 residues in the CDR3. V was cut by 2 bases and J by 4 bases, with 15 bases left in between. CDR3 in amino acids: CASSLRLTDSYEQYF. CDR3 in DNA: TGTGCCAGCAGCTTACGACTGACAGATTCTTACGAGCAGTACTTC.

CDR3 sequence: CASSWGHLNTEAFF. In DNA, the CDR3 is TGTGCCAGCAGTTGGGGACACCTGAACACTGAAGCTTTCTTT. The chain carries TRBV2 and TRBJ1-1, with a weak D call TRBD1 (6 bases). This CDR3 contains 14 residues. Trimming shortened V by 5 bases and J by 0 bases, and 10 bases separated the two germline ends. Germline CDR1 and CDR2: SNHLY and FYNNEI.

J is TRBJ2-7 and V is TRBV18, with 7 positions matching TRBD2. With V trimmed by 3 bases and J by 6 bases, 11 bases remained unmatched. The CDR3 consists of 15 residues. Per germline, CDR1 KGHSH and CDR2 LQKENI. CDR3 nucleotide sequence: TGTGCCAGCTCACCCCGGGTGACCCAGCGGGGCGAGCAGTACTTC. This gives the protein CASSPRVTQRGEQYF. The full variable domain, rest sourced from reference TRBV18 and TRBJ2-7, is NAGVMQNPRHLVRRRGQEARLRCSPMKGHSHVYWYRQLPEEGLKFMVYLQKENIIDESGMPKERFSAEFPKEGPSILRIQQVVRGDSAAYFCASSPRVTQRGEQYFGPGTRLTVT.